These 28 T cell receptor beta chains came from one sample sequenced in a study of T-cell memory formation after mild COVID-19. Using its own MiXCR run on the 5' RACE reads, TCRdb lists one record per CDR3 protein. The top ten clones hold approximately 40% of a sample with tens of thousands of distinct CDR3 sequences, around 16% of them seen once. The sequenced sample consisted of PBMCs or a T cell subset sorted from them (not recorded which). These receptors originate from a man aged 18 to 30 who had mild COVID-19 (a few samples of this study predate the infection). Cell type and time point are not known.

This clonotype has a count of ten or more. The chain uses TRBV20-1 and TRBJ1-5; 8 bases match TRBD1. Germline V gene lookup returns CDR1 DFQATT and CDR2 SNEGSKA (reference sequence). This CDR3 spans 12 amino acids. The junction had 7 bases not matched to a gene; V was cut back by 8 bases and J by 7 bases. CDR3 nucleotide sequence: TGCAGTCCTGGACAGGGTGGGCAGCCCCAGCATTTT. Its translation is CSPGQGGQPQHF.

CDR3 residues: CASSKPGQGLYEQFF. The CDR3 region has the DNA TGCGCCAGCAGCAAACCGGGACAGGGTCTCTATGAGCAGTTCTTC. The rearrangement links TRBV4-1 to TRBJ2-1; 9 bases match TRBD1. J was trimmed by 8 bases and V by 5 bases; bases with no gene match: 10. This CDR3 has 15 amino acids. Germline values: CDR1 MGHRA, CDR2 YSYEKL.

V is TRBV4-1 and J is TRBJ1-1; weak D call: TRBD1 (5 bases). Germline lookup yields CDR1 MGHRA and CDR2 YSYEKL. V lost 2 bases and J 4 bases, leaving 11 bases between the germline ends. This CDR3 has 14 amino acids. CDR3: CASSQWDGGTEAFF. The CDR3 bases are TGCGCCAGCAGCCAATGGGATGGGGGCACTGAAGCTTTCTTT.

This chain links TRBV4-1 with TRBJ1-2; 9 bases are shared with TRBD1. This CDR3 comprises 15 residues. The trim removed 1 base at V and 7 bases at J, leaving 7 bases unmatched. Germline CDR1 is MGHRA and CDR2 is YSYEKL. CDR3 bases: TGCGCCAGCAGCCAAGGGGGCGCGACAGGGGGTGGCTACACCTTC. It translates to CASSQGGATGGGYTF.

The chain is built from TRBV19 and TRBJ1-5; maybe TRBD1 (5 bases). The V gene's germline CDR1 is LNHDA and CDR2 SQIVND (reference sequence). V lost 3 bases, J lost 0 bases, and 9 bases lay in between. The CDR3 consists of 15 residues. The CDR3 DNA reads TGTGCCAGTAGTATTGCAGGGTATAGCAATCAGCCCCAGCATTTT. This sequence encodes CASSIAGYSNQPQHF.

The chain combines TRBV9 with TRBJ1-1; D ambiguous. Per germline, CDR1 SGDLS and CDR2 YYNGEE. The CDR3 consists of 13 residues. V shed 3 bases and J shed 4 bases, with 10 bases lying between them. The CDR3 protein is CASSADGATEAFF. The CDR3, as DNA: TGTGCCAGCAGCGCCGACGGTGCCACTGAAGCTTTCTTT.

This clonotype was found many times. This chain joins TRBV6-5 and TRBJ2-7; 9 positions agree with TRBD1. This CDR3 has 12 residues. V lost 8 bases to trimming and J lost 4 bases; unmatched junction nucleotides: 3. Germline V gene lookup returns CDR1 MNHEY and CDR2 SVGAGI. CDR3 in amino acids: CASLGQGYEQYF. Here the CDR3 DNA reads TGTGCCAGCTTGGGACAGGGTTACGAGCAGTACTTC.

In this sample, this clonotype turned up a few times. The chain combines TRBV4-1 with TRBJ2-1; maybe TRBD2 (6 bases). Germline V CDR1 and CDR2: MGHRA, YSYEKL. The CDR3 is 17 amino acids. Trimming pared 0 bases from V and 4 bases from J, leaving 16 bases between. CDR3 DNA sequence: TGCGCCAGCAGCCAAGATGCGGGGTCAGGGCAGTACAATGAGCAGTTCTTC. As protein: CASSQDAGSGQYNEQFF.

The chain carries TRBV6-5 and TRBJ1-2, with TRBD1 identical over 8 bases. The germline V gene encodes CDR1 MNHEY and CDR2 SVGAGI. This CDR3 has 16 residues. Trimming took 5 bases from V and 4 from J; bases not matched to a gene: 12. In nucleotides, the CDR3 is TGTGCCAGCAGTATCGACAGGGGAGCGCTCGTCTATGGCTACACCTTC. Its protein is CASSIDRGALVYGYTF.

The sample holds a few counts of this clonotype. The chain recombines TRBV12-3 or TRBV12-4 with TRBJ1-1; D gene unclear. The CDR3 extends over 15 amino acids. The ends were cut back, 0 bases at V and 4 bases at J, with 12 bases in the middle. The CDR3 coding sequence is TGTGCCAGCAGTTTAGCCGCGGGCGCCGTCACTGAAGCTTTCTTT. This translates into CASSLAAGAVTEAFF.

The chain uses TRBV4-3 and TRBJ1-1, with D unresolved. CDR3 length: 16 residues. Germline-derived CDR1 and CDR2 are LGHNA and YSLEER. Deletions cut 2 bases from V and 5 bases from J, with 18 bases between. The CDR3 is CASSQFMRLDGTEAFF. In DNA, the CDR3 is TGCGCCAGCAGCCAATTTATGAGACTCGATGGGACTGAAGCTTTCTTT.

V usage is TRBV4-1 and J usage is TRBJ2-2; TRBD2 might be the D (6 bases). The CDR3 consists of 14 residues. The germline V gene encodes CDR1 MGHRA and CDR2 YSYEKL. Trimming took 1 base from V and 7 from J, leaving 10 bases between them. This CDR3 reads CASSQAPSVGELFF. The CDR3 nucleotides are TGCGCCAGCAGCCAAGCCCCTAGCGTCGGGGAGCTGTTTTTT.

The V call is TRBV6-2 or TRBV6-3, the J call TRBJ2-5; a possible D gene is TRBD1 (11 bases). The CDR3 has 21 residues. The ends were cut back, 0 bases at V and 2 bases at J, with 28 bases in the middle. Germline V lookup: CDR1 MNHEY, CDR2 SVGEGT. The CDR3 nucleotides are TGTGCCAGCAGTTACTCCCCGGACAGGGGGCGGACTAGCGGACTACAAGAGACCCAGTACTTC. Protein: CASSYSPDRGRTSGLQETQYF.

This clonotype was picked up many times. This rearrangement joins TRBV7-9 to TRBJ2-5; tentative D call: TRBD2 (5 bases). Germline CDR1 and CDR2: SEHNR and FQNEAQ (reference sequence). The germline V and J ends were trimmed by 5 bases and 5 bases, with 6 bases remaining between them. CDR3 size: 11 residues. Here the CDR3 reads CASSEGETQYF. The CDR3 DNA reads TGTGCCAGCAGCGAGGGCGAGACCCAGTACTTC.

This chain connects TRBV5-6 to TRBJ1-2; no firm D call. V was shortened by 7 bases and J by 2 bases, with 9 bases between the two germline ends. Germline assignment: CDR1 SGHDT and CDR2 YYEEEE. This CDR3 contains 12 residues. The CDR3 bases are TGTGCCAGCGCGATCAGAAACTATGGCTACACCTTC. Translating gives CASAIRNYGYTF.

This clonotype was picked up a small number of times. The germline gene is not matched at one end of the junction; a read error may be the cause. The CDR3 nucleotides read TGCGCCAGCAGACAAGCCGGGGTTCTCGGGGAGCTGTTTTTT. Amino acid sequence: CASRQAGVLGELFF. The chain is built from TRBV4-1 and TRBJ2-2, with D possibly matching TRBD2 (5 bases). The CDR3 has 14 amino acids. Germline CDR1 is MGHRA and CDR2 is YSYEKL.

The V gene is TRBV2, the J gene TRBJ2-7; D not certain. There are 13 residues in the CDR3. CDR1 is SNHLY and CDR2 is FYNNEI in the germline V gene. DNA for the CDR3: TGTGCCAGCAGTGGTCCCAGCTCCTGCGAGCAGTACGTC. This translates into CASSGPSSCEQYV.

The chain joins TRBV11-2 to TRBJ2-5; 14 nucleotides match TRBD2. Germline CDR1 SGHAT, CDR2 FQNNGV. The CDR3 consists of 15 residues. V dropped 7 bases and J dropped 5; count of bases not matched to a gene: 6. The CDR3 spells CASTPGTSGGETQYF. The CDR3 DNA sequence: TGTGCCAGCACCCCCGGGACTAGCGGGGGCGAGACCCAGTACTTC.

V usage is TRBV9 and J usage is TRBJ2-3; 8 bases fit TRBD2. From germline, CDR1 is SGDLS and CDR2 YYNGEE. V was clipped by 2 bases and J by 1 base; unmatched bases: 3. The CDR3 sequence is 15 residues long. The CDR3 region has the DNA TGTGCCAGCAGCGTCATTAGCGGGGGCACAGATACGCAGTATTTT. Its protein is CASSVISGGTDTQYF.

The V and J genes are TRBV25-1 and TRBJ1-6; 7 nucleotides match TRBD1. The CDR3 length is 13 residues. Germline trimming cut 8 bases from V and 10 bases from J; bases unmatched to any gene: 8. Germline CDR1 and CDR2: MGHDK and SYGVNS. The CDR3 nucleotides are TGTGCCAGCTCAAAGACAGGGTTATCACCCCTCCACTTT. Its translation is CASSKTGLSPLHF. The full variable domain, completed using reference TRBV25-1 and TRBJ1-6, is EADIYQTPRYLVIGTGKKITLECSQTMGHDKMYWYQQDPGMELHLIHYSYGVNSTEKGDLSSESTVSRIRTEHFPLTLESARPSHTSQYLCASSKTGLSPLHFGNGTRLTVT.

The rearrangement joins TRBV7-2 to TRBJ2-3; 12 bases align to TRBD2. Germline-derived CDR1 and CDR2 are SGHTA and FQGNSA. Trimming removed 4 bases from V and 0 bases from J; junction bases left unmatched: 5. The CDR3 consists of 17 residues. The CDR3, as DNA: TGTGCCAGCAGCTCGAGACTAGCGGGAGCTAGCACAGATACGCAGTATTTT. It is translated as CASSSRLAGASTDTQYF.

The chain employs TRBV5-1 and TRBJ2-3, with D perhaps being TRBD1 or TRBD2 (5 bases each). This CDR3 is 15 amino acids long. V lost 2 bases, J lost 12 bases, and 22 bases lay in between. Per germline, CDR1 SGHRS and CDR2 YFSETQ. In DNA, the CDR3 is TGCGCCAGCAGCTTATATGGGGGATCAGGGCGCTCCCAGTATTTT. Its translation is CASSLYGGSGRSQYF.

The chain joins TRBV2 to TRBJ2-5; no clear D. V dropped 3 bases and J dropped 4 bases, with 9 bases sitting between them. CDR1 SNHLY and CDR2 FYNNEI come from the germline V gene. CDR3 size: 13 residues. The CDR3 spells CASSDSELETQYF. The CDR3 bases are TGTGCCAGCAGTGATTCCGAGTTAGAGACCCAGTACTTC.

In its sample, this clonotype was seen a few times. V and J are TRBV9 and TRBJ2-1; 9 bases match TRBD2. CDR3 length equals 19 residues. The V and J ends lost 4 bases and 1 base, in that order; junction bases with no gene match: 15. The V gene's germline CDR1 is SGDLS and CDR2 YYNGEE. CDR3: CASSPSGRGGLRSYNEQFF. CDR3 nucleotides: TGTGCCAGCAGCCCTTCGGGGCGGGGGGGCCTACGGTCCTACAATGAGCAGTTCTTC.

This clonotype was counted a few times. This sequence joins TRBV7-9 and TRBJ2-7; D is possibly TRBD1 (5 bases). With 2 bases removed from V and 7 bases from J, the gap between germline ends came to 18 bases. CDR3 length: 15 residues. Germline CDR1 reads SEHNR; CDR2 reads FQNEAQ (reference sequence). The CDR3 loop is CASSLSSDSFREQYV. The CDR3, as DNA: TGTGCCAGCAGCTTATCCAGCGACAGCTTTAGGGAGCAGTACGTC.

The chain combines TRBV5-1 with TRBJ2-6, with D possibly matching TRBD1 (5 bases). Trimming shortened V by 1 base and J by 0 bases, and 5 bases separated the two germline ends. CDR3 size: 15 residues. From germline, CDR1 is SGHRS and CDR2 YFSETQ. The CDR3 DNA reads TGCGCCAGCAGCTTGAGGGGCTCTGGGGCCAACGTCCTGACTTTC. This sequence encodes CASSLRGSGANVLTF.

V and J are TRBV20-1 and TRBJ2-1; no firm D call. Looked up from germline, CDR1 is DFQATT and CDR2 is SNEGSKA (reference sequence). The CDR3 has 12 residues. Between the trimmed V and J ends, which lost 5 bases and 4 bases, there was a span of 9 bases. The DNA for the CDR3 is TGCAGTGCTTCAACAGAGTACAATGAGCAGTTCTTC. Translating gives CSASTEYNEQFF.

The V call is TRBV4-1, the J call TRBJ1-2, with a weak D call TRBD1 (6 bases). V lost 2 bases, J lost 8 bases, and 18 bases lay in between. This CDR3 comprises 15 residues. The germline V gene encodes CDR1 MGHRA and CDR2 YSYEKL. Here the CDR3 reads CASSQRRGPLSGYTF. In DNA, the CDR3 is TGCGCCAGCAGCCAACGCAGGGGACCACTGAGCGGCTACACCTTC.